This paragraph covers one T cell receptor (beta chain) sequence. The antigen is not known. Per the germline V gene, CDR1 is SGHVS and CDR2 is FQNEAQ. This CDR3 comprises 19 residues. Unmatched junction bases numbered 4, after V lost 0 bases and J lost 0 bases. These data are taken from a study of T-cell reconstitution after alpha-beta-depleted transplantation in children. Study-wide findings and caveats: Where some patients showed high TCRbeta diversity at day 60, it came from recipient T cells and thymic progenitors that had survived. Reportedly, only several hundred clones from non-depleted graft cells drove alpha-beta T-cell counts at about two months. The main origin of T-cell counts and diversity one year after transplant was newly produced T cells.

Unique molecular identifiers were built into the TCRbeta library. TCRdb used MiXCR to reprocess the PCR reads, holding one entry per CDR3 protein. The sample comprises just under 350,000 distinct CDR3 sequences, around 15% of which are singletons, and approximately 44% rests with the top ten. Here the sequenced sample was PBMCs, mostly from graft donor cells, taken 360 days after TCRalphabeta/CD19-depleted stem cell transplant. The TCR was taken from a male patient between 2 and 15 years old who had a stem cell transplant for acute lymphoblastic leukemia, so the T cells may come from the graft donor. J is TRBJ2-1 and V is TRBV7-8; TRBD2 agrees at 14 bases. CDR3 protein: CASSLAPTSGRASYNEQFF. In DNA form, the CDR3 reads TGTGCCAGCAGCTTAGCACCGACTAGCGGGAGGGCCTCCTACAATGAGCAGTTCTTC.